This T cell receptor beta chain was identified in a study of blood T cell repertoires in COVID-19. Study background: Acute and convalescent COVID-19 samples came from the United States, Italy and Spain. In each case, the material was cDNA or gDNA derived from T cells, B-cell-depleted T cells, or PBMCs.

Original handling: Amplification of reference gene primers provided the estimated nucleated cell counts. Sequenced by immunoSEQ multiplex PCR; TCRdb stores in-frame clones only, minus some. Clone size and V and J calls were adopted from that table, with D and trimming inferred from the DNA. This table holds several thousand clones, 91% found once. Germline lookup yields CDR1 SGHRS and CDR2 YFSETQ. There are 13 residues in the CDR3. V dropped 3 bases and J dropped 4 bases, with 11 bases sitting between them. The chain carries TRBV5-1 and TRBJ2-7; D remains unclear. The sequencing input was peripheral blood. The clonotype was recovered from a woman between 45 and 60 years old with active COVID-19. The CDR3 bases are TGCGCCAGCAGCTCGGGTCCCCGGTACGAGCAGTACTTC. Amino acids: CASSSGPRYEQYF.